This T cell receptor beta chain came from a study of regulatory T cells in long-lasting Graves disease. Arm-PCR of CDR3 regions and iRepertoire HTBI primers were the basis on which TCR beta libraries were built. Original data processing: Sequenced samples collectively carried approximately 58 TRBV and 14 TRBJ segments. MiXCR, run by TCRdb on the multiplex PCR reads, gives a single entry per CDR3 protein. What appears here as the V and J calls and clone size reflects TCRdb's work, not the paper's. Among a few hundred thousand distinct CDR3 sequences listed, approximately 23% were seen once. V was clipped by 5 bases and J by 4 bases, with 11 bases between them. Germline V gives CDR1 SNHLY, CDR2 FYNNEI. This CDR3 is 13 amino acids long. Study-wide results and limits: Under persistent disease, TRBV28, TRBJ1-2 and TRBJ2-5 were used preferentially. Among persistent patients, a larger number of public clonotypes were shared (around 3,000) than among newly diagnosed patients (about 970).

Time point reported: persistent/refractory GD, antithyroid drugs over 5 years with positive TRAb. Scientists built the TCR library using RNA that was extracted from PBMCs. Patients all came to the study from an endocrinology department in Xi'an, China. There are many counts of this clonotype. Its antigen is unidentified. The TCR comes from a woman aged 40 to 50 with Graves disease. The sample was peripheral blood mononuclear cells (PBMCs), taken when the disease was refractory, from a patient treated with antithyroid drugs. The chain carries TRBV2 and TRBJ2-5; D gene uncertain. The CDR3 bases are TGTGCCAGCAGTTCCTTTGGGCGAGAGACCCAGTACTTC. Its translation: CASSSFGRETQYF.